Shown below are 16 T cell receptor beta chains from a single sample sequenced in a study of T cells after yellow fever vaccination. TCRdb independently ran MiXCR on the 5' RACE reads; one entry per CDR3 protein. Of a few hundred thousand distinct CDR3 sequences listed, about 17% are singletons. The sample was PBMCs, taken before the yellow fever booster vaccination. The receptor set was obtained from a man aged 18 to 30 who received the YFV17D yellow fever vaccine.

This clonotype turned up a few times. The gene calls are TRBV20-1 and TRBJ1-2, with D tentatively TRBD1 (6 bases). V gave up 1 base and J gave up 4 bases, with 13 bases separating them. The V gene's germline CDR1 is DFQATT and CDR2 SNEGSKA (reference sequence). CDR3 length equals 14 residues. CDR3 DNA sequence: TGCAGTGCTAGAGTTGTAGGGGGGGCCTATGGCTACACCTTC. Translating it yields CSARVVGGAYGYTF.

V and J are TRBV5-1 and TRBJ1-1; unclear D gene. Germline V gives CDR1 SGHRS, CDR2 YFSETQ. Trimming removed 4 bases from V and 4 bases from J, with 23 bases in between. The CDR3 loop spans 17 amino acids. The CDR3 is CASSPLRALGVGTEAFF. Written as DNA, the CDR3 is TGCGCCAGCAGCCCCTTACGAGCCCTTGGGGTAGGCACTGAAGCTTTCTTT.

The rearrangement joins TRBV29-1 to TRBJ1-1; possibly TRBD1 for D (5 bases). The CDR3 is 13 residues long. Germline V CDR1 and CDR2: SQVTM, ANQGSEA. Deletions cut 3 bases from V and 7 bases from J, with 15 bases between. The CDR3: CSVDSSGRDEAFF. CDR3 sequence (DNA): TGCAGCGTTGATTCGTCAGGGCGGGATGAAGCTTTCTTT. The full variable domain, completed using reference TRBV29-1 and TRBJ1-1, is SAVISQKPSRDICQRGTSLTIQCQVDSQVTMMFWYRQQPGQSLTLIATANQGSEATYESGFVIDKFPISRPNLTFSTLTVSNMSPEDSSIYLCSVDSSGRDEAFFGQGTRLTVV.

In its sample, this clonotype was seen a few times. The chain links TRBV12-3 or TRBV12-4 to TRBJ2-2; D is perhaps TRBD1 (6 bases). Trimming took off 6 bases at V and 5 bases at J, with 16 bases between the two ends. The length of the CDR3 is 15 residues. CDR3 sequence: CASSPRQVETGELFF. In DNA, the CDR3 is TGTGCCAGCAGCCCCCGACAGGTGGAAACCGGGGAGCTGTTTTTT.

This clonotype was detected a few times. The rearrangement joins TRBV6-6 to TRBJ2-5; D is ambiguous. Germline V gives CDR1 MNHNY, CDR2 SVGAGI (reference sequence). V gave up 5 bases and J gave up 2 bases, with 9 bases separating them. The CDR3 length is 13 residues. CDR3 bases: TGTGCCAGCAGTCAGGAGATACAAGAGACCCAGTACTTC. Its protein is CASSQEIQETQYF.

The sample holds many counts of this clonotype. The chain links TRBV20-1 to TRBJ2-3; no firm D call. In germline, CDR1 is DFQATT, CDR2 SNEGSKA (reference sequence). V lost 0 bases, J lost 0 bases, and 7 bases lay in between. The CDR3 spans 14 residues. CDR3 nucleotides: TGCAGTGCTAGAGATTCCACTAGCACAGATACGCAGTATTTT. Translating it yields CSARDSTSTDTQYF.

This clonotype was counted only a few times. The chain has TRBV6-5 and TRBJ1-4, with a possible D match to TRBD1 (6 bases). The CDR3 runs 13 residues. Trimming removed 4 bases from V and 16 bases from J, with 19 bases in between. CDR1 and CDR2 (germline): MNHEY, SVGAGI. The CDR3 reads CASSWAQGRQSFF. Written as DNA, the CDR3 is TGTGCCAGCAGTTGGGCTCAGGGGAGACAGTCGTTTTTT.

This clonotype was detected only a few times. The gene calls are TRBV3-1 and TRBJ1-2; D is ambiguous. V dropped 4 bases and J dropped 2 bases, with 11 bases sitting between them. This CDR3 comprises 14 residues. CDR1 and CDR2 from the germline V gene are LGHDT and YNNKEL (reference sequence). As DNA, the CDR3 is TGTGCCAGCAGCCCGTGGTCAGAGAACTATGGCTACACCTTC. This gives the protein CASSPWSENYGYTF.

This rearrangement joins TRBV5-4 to TRBJ1-3, with D possibly matching TRBD1 (5 bases). CDR3 size: 15 residues. V lost 4 bases and J 3 bases, leaving 14 bases between the germline ends. Germline-derived CDR1 and CDR2 are SGHNT and YYREEE (reference sequence). For the CDR3, the DNA is TGTGCCAGCAGCCTCCGGGGGACGGGTGGAAACACCATATATTTT. It codes for CASSLRGTGGNTIYF.

V usage is TRBV6-1 and J usage is TRBJ2-7; D is possibly TRBD1 (5 bases). This CDR3 is 14 amino acids long. V dropped 1 base and J dropped 6 bases, with 13 bases sitting between them. Germline V gives CDR1 MNHNS, CDR2 SASEGT. The CDR3 loop reads CASSEEPQGSEQYV. The CDR3 DNA sequence: TGTGCCAGCAGTGAAGAGCCCCAGGGTAGCGAGCAGTACGTC.

The chain is built from TRBV27 and TRBJ2-3; no reliable D call. V dropped 0 bases and J dropped 5 bases, with 9 bases sitting between them. This CDR3 has 14 amino acids. Germline V gives CDR1 MNHEY, CDR2 SMNVEV (reference sequence). CDR3 protein: CASSLSRLRDTQYF. CDR3 in DNA: TGTGCCAGCAGTTTATCCCGGCTCCGAGATACGCAGTATTTT.

The V and J genes are TRBV7-6 and TRBJ2-1; D uncertain. Trimming took off 5 bases at V and 8 bases at J, with 13 bases between the two ends. The CDR3 runs 13 residues. Germline CDR1 SGHVS, CDR2 FNYEAQ. CDR3 sequence: CASSPRTWDEQFF. In DNA, the CDR3 is TGTGCCAGCAGCCCCCGGACCTGGGATGAGCAGTTCTTC.

There are a few counts of this clonotype. V gene TRBV29-1 combines with J gene TRBJ2-3; 7 bases map to TRBD1. Germline V gives CDR1 SQVTM, CDR2 ANQGSEA. The CDR3 length is 13 residues. The V gene end was trimmed by 6 bases and the J gene end by 2 bases; junction bases not matched to a gene: 5. CDR3 DNA sequence: TGCAGCGTCCCGGACAGGTTCACAGATACGCAGTATTTT. Encoded protein: CSVPDRFTDTQYF.

There are a few counts of this clonotype. V gene TRBV27 combines with J gene TRBJ2-7, with a weak D call TRBD2 (5 bases). The CDR3 covers 13 residues. Germline CDR1 MNHEY, CDR2 SMNVEV (reference sequence). V gave up 4 bases and J gave up 2 bases, with 9 bases separating them. The CDR3, as DNA: TGTGCCAGCAGTTACTCGGGGACCTACGAGCAGTACTTC. Translated: CASSYSGTYEQYF.

There are many counts of this clonotype. V gene TRBV20-1 combines with J gene TRBJ2-2; D not resolved. The CDR3 length is 16 residues. With 0 bases removed from V and 4 bases from J, the gap between germline ends came to 15 bases. Germline assignment: CDR1 DFQATT and CDR2 SNEGSKA (reference sequence). The CDR3 reads CSARDPRQELTGELFF. The CDR3 DNA is TGCAGTGCTAGAGATCCAAGGCAGGAACTCACCGGGGAGCTGTTTTTT.

The V gene is TRBV15, the J gene TRBJ1-1; D is unclear. Trimming shortened V by 0 bases and J by 1 base, and 3 bases separated the two germline ends. CDR1 and CDR2 (germline): LNHNV, YYDKDF (reference sequence). The CDR3 length is 13 residues. The CDR3 sequence: CATSRDQNTEAFF. The CDR3 DNA sequence: TGTGCCACCAGCAGAGATCAGAACACTGAAGCTTTCTTT.